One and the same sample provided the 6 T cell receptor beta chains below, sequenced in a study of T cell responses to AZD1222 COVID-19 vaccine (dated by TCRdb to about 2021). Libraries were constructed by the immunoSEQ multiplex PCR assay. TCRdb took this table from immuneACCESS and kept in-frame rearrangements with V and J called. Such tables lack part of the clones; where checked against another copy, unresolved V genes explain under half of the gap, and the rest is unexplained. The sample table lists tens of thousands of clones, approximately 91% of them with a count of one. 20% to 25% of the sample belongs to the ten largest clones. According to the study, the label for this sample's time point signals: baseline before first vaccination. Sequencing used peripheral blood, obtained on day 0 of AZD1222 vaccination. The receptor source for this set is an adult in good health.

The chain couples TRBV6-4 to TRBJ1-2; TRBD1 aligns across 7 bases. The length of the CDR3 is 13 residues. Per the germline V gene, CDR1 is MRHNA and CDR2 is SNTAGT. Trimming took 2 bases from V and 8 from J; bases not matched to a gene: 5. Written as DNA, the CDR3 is TGTGCCAGCAGTGACAACAGGGGACTGGGCTACACCTTC. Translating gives CASSDNRGLGYTF.

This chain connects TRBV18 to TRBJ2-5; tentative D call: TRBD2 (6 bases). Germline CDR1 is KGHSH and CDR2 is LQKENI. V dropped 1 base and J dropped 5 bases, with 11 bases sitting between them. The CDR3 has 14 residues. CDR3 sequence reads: CASSPQGGEETQYF. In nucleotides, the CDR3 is TGTGCCAGCTCACCACAGGGAGGCGAGGAGACCCAGTACTTC.

The CDR3 bases are TGCGCCAGCAGCTTGGTGCCCGGGGGAGAGCAGTACTTC. Amino acid sequence: CASSLVPGGEQYF. This rearrangement joins TRBV5-1 to TRBJ2-7; D is perhaps TRBD2 (6 bases). This CDR3 region has 13 residues. The V and J ends lost 0 bases and 7 bases respectively, with 11 bases between them. Germline V lookup: CDR1 SGHRS, CDR2 YFSETQ. Complete variable domain (other parts from reference TRBV5-1 and TRBJ2-7): KAGVTQTPRYLIKTRGQQVTLSCSPISGHRSVSWYQQTPGQGLQFLFEYFSETQRNKGNFPGRFSGRQFSNSRSEMNVSTLELGDSALYLCASSLVPGGEQYFGPGTRLTVT.

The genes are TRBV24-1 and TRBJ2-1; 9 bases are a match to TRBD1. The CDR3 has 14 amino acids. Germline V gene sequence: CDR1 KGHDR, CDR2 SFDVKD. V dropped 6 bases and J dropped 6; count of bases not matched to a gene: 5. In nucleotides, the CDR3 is TGTGCCACCAGTCTGGGACAGGGTAGCAATGAGCAGTTCTTC. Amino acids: CATSLGQGSNEQFF.

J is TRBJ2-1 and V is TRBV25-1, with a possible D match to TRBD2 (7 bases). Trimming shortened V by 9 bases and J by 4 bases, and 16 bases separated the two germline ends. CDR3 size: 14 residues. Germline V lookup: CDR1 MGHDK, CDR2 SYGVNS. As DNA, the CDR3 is TGTGCCAGGCCGAGGGGGGGCGGTTACAATGAGCAGTTCTTC. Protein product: CARPRGGGYNEQFF.

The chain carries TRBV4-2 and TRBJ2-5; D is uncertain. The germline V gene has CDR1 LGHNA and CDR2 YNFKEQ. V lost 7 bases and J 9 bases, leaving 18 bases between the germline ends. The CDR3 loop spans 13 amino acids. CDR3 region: CASTAQGSESQYF. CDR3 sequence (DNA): TGTGCCAGCACAGCCCAAGGATCCGAGTCCCAGTACTTC.